This TCR beta chain was found in a study of blood T cells in healthy people across ages. Overall study findings and caveats: Roughly linearly, TCR beta diversity per million T cells fell as age increased.

Comments on this clonotype: The antigen is undetermined.

Primers used in a second PCR of roughly 6 to 11 cycles were a sample-barcoded 5' primer and a J-beta primer mix. Using its own MiXCR run on the 5' RACE reads, TCRdb lists one record per CDR3 protein. The sample includes 1.5 million to 2 million distinct CDR3 sequences, roughly 50% of them seen just once. The sample taken for sequencing was blood. The TCR sequence derives from a woman aged 40-49 years in good health.

The CDR3 region has the DNA TGTGCCATCAGTGACGGCCTAACCTCGGAGGGCTACACCTTC. Encoded protein: CAISDGLTSEGYTF. V and J are TRBV10-3 and TRBJ1-2; unclear D gene. V gave up 3 bases and J gave up 8 bases, with 16 bases separating them. CDR3 length equals 14 residues. Germline assignment: CDR1 ENHRY and CDR2 SYGVKD.